Listed below are T cell receptor beta chains from one sample, sequenced in a study of regulatory T cells in long-lasting Graves disease. TCRdb reprocessed the multiplex PCR reads with MiXCR, giving one entry per CDR3 protein. The data contain approximately 350,000 distinct CDR3 sequences, 10% to 15% of them singletons. The same sample was also used in a study of T cells in Graves' hyperthyroidism and ophthalmopathy.

The sample was peripheral blood mononuclear cells (PBMCs), taken at new diagnosis, from a patient treated with antithyroid drugs. These receptors were taken from a woman in her late teens or twenties with Graves disease. CDR3s include the opening cysteine and the closing phenylalanine or tryptophan. Each record gives: clone size, J gene, D gene, V gene, CDR3 DNA, CDR3 protein. A D gene is named only where the DNA matches it firmly. The size field is filled for only some rows; it gives once, few, many or a size class.

clone size: few
J gene: TRBJ1-2
D gene: TRBD1
V gene: TRBV11-2
CDR3 DNA: TGTGCCAGCAGTTTAGTGGGACAGGGGGCAAGGGTTGGCTACACCTTC
CDR3 protein: CASSLVGQGARVGYTF

clone size: many
J gene: TRBJ2-7
D gene: -
V gene: TRBV28
CDR3 DNA: TGTGCCAGCAGTTATGGCCTGATGGGCGAGCAGTACTTC
CDR3 protein: CASSYGLMGEQYF

clone size: many
J gene: TRBJ2-3
D gene: -
V gene: TRBV2
CDR3 DNA: TGTGCCAGCAGTGAAGCTCACAGGGATAGTACAGATACGCAGTATTTT
CDR3 protein: CASSEAHRDSTDTQYF

clone size: many
J gene: TRBJ2-1
D gene: TRBD2
V gene: TRBV20-1
CDR3 DNA: TGCAGTGCCGTTCCGGGGAGGGCGGGCAATGAGCAGTTCTTC
CDR3 protein: CSAVPGRAGNEQFF

clone size: many
J gene: TRBJ1-4
D gene: TRBD1
V gene: TRBV10-1
CDR3 DNA: TGCGCCAGCAGTGCGACCGGGACAGGGAGTGAAAAACTGTTTTTT
CDR3 protein: CASSATGTGSEKLFF

clone size: few
J gene: TRBJ2-5
D gene: -
V gene: TRBV7-3
CDR3 DNA: TGTGCCAGCAGCTTAGTGGGCCCAAGTGAGACCCAGTACTTC
CDR3 protein: CASSLVGPSETQYF

clone size: few
J gene: TRBJ2-3
D gene: -
V gene: TRBV7-3
CDR3 DNA: TGTGCCAGCAGCCTAAGTGGGCCAGATACGCAGTATTTT
CDR3 protein: CASSLSGPDTQYF

clone size: many
J gene: TRBJ2-1
D gene: -
V gene: TRBV24-1
CDR3 DNA: TGTGCCACCAGTGATATGACGGGAGCCTCCTACAATGAGCAGTTCTTC
CDR3 protein: CATSDMTGASYNEQFF

clone size: -
J gene: TRBJ1-5
D gene: TRBD1
V gene: TRBV11-2
CDR3 DNA: TGTGCCAGCAGCTCCGGCGAGGGGGCGCTTCAGCCCCAGCATTTT
CDR3 protein: CASSSGEGALQPQHF

clone size: few
J gene: TRBJ2-5
D gene: -
V gene: TRBV5-6
CDR3 DNA: TGTGCCAGCAGCTTCGGACTACAAAGGGGCCAGTACTTC
CDR3 protein: CASSFGLQRGQYF

clone size: many
J gene: TRBJ2-5
D gene: -
V gene: TRBV7-9
CDR3 DNA: TGTGCCAGCAGCTTAATGGGCCAAGAGACCCAGTACTTC
CDR3 protein: CASSLMGQETQYF

clone size: -
J gene: TRBJ2-7
D gene: TRBD1
V gene: TRBV29-1
CDR3 DNA: TGCAGCGTGCACAGGGGCGCAGGCGGCGAGCAGTACTTC
CDR3 protein: CSVHRGAGGEQYF

clone size: -
J gene: TRBJ2-3
D gene: TRBD2
V gene: TRBV3-1
CDR3 DNA: TGTGCCAGCAGCCAACCACCCATAGCGGGAGTCACAGATACGCAGTATTTT
CDR3 protein: CASSQPPIAGVTDTQYF

clone size: many
J gene: TRBJ2-4
D gene: -
V gene: TRBV7-8
CDR3 DNA: TGTGCCAGCAGCTTAGGGACCGTAAACATTCAGTACTTC
CDR3 protein: CASSLGTVNIQYF

clone size: many
J gene: TRBJ2-1
D gene: TRBD2
V gene: TRBV15
CDR3 DNA: TGTGCCACCAGCAGCGGTAATAGCGGGTACAATGAGCAGTTCTTC
CDR3 protein: CATSSGNSGYNEQFF

clone size: many
J gene: TRBJ2-6
D gene: -
V gene: TRBV2
CDR3 DNA: TGTGCCAGCACCAGGGGGGCCAACGTCCTGACTTTC
CDR3 protein: CASTRGANVLTF

clone size: many
J gene: TRBJ2-7
D gene: -
V gene: TRBV11-2
CDR3 DNA: TGTGCCAGCAGCTCCCGTTTTAGTCCGGTTGAGGCCTACGAGCAGTACTTC
CDR3 protein: CASSSRFSPVEAYEQYF

clone size: -
J gene: TRBJ2-3
D gene: TRBD2
V gene: TRBV19
CDR3 DNA: TGTGCCAGTAGTTACACTAGCGGGAGCGCAGATACGCAGTATTTT
CDR3 protein: CASSYTSGSADTQYF

clone size: -
J gene: TRBJ2-1
D gene: TRBD2
V gene: TRBV4-1
CDR3 DNA: TGCGCCAGCAGCCACCCTGTGGGAGGGAGGCACAATGAGCAGTTCTTC
CDR3 protein: CASSHPVGGRHNEQFF

clone size: few
J gene: TRBJ1-2
D gene: -
V gene: TRBV12-3/TRBV12-4
CDR3 DNA: TGTGCCAGCAGTTTAGAACCGGGAAGGTATGGCTACACCTTC
CDR3 protein: CASSLEPGRYGYTF

clone size: many
J gene: TRBJ1-2
D gene: TRBD1
V gene: TRBV5-1
CDR3 DNA: TGCGCCAGCAGCTTGGGGGACAGTGGTGGCTACACCTTC
CDR3 protein: CASSLGDSGGYTF

clone size: few
J gene: TRBJ2-2
D gene: TRBD2
V gene: TRBV7-2
CDR3 DNA: TGTGCCAGCAGCCCACCGGGACTAGCGGGACCCGGGGAGCTGTTTTTT
CDR3 protein: CASSPPGLAGPGELFF

clone size: many
J gene: TRBJ1-1
D gene: -
V gene: TRBV7-2
CDR3 DNA: TGTGCCAGCAGCCCGACAGCAAAGCTGAACACTGAAGCTTTCTTT
CDR3 protein: CASSPTAKLNTEAFF

clone size: many
J gene: TRBJ2-1
D gene: -
V gene: TRBV3-1
CDR3 DNA: TGTGCCAGCAGCCACCAGACTTACAATGAGCAGTTCTTC
CDR3 protein: CASSHQTYNEQFF

clone size: many
J gene: TRBJ2-5
D gene: -
V gene: TRBV11-2
CDR3 DNA: TGTGCCAGCAGCCGCTTAACCTCGGGGACGGGGGAGACCCAGTACTTC
CDR3 protein: CASSRLTSGTGETQYF

clone size: many
J gene: TRBJ2-1
D gene: TRBD2
V gene: TRBV2
CDR3 DNA: TGTGCCAGCAGTGACGGACTAGCGGGACCCCATGAGCAGTTCTTC
CDR3 protein: CASSDGLAGPHEQFF

clone size: few
J gene: TRBJ2-6
D gene: TRBD1
V gene: TRBV7-2
CDR3 DNA: TGTGCCGGCAGCTCGACAGGGGGGGCTCGCTCTGGGGCCAACGTCCTGACTTTC
CDR3 protein: CAGSSTGGARSGANVLTF

clone size: -
J gene: TRBJ2-1
D gene: -
V gene: TRBV6-1
CDR3 DNA: TGTGCCAGCTGTCGAGGATACGAAGCCGGAGGCCCTACACGCTCCTACAATGAGCAGTTCTTC
CDR3 protein: CASCRGYEAGGPTRSYNEQFF

clone size: many
J gene: TRBJ2-1
D gene: -
V gene: TRBV12-3/TRBV12-4
CDR3 DNA: TGTGCCAGCAGTTCTGACTCTGGTGAGCAGTTCTTC
CDR3 protein: CASSSDSGEQFF

clone size: many
J gene: TRBJ2-7
D gene: TRBD2
V gene: TRBV20-1
CDR3 DNA: TGCAGTGCTCTCGGACTAGCGGGTTTTGTCTACGAGCAGTACTTC
CDR3 protein: CSALGLAGFVYEQYF

clone size: few
J gene: TRBJ1-5
D gene: -
V gene: TRBV10-3
CDR3 DNA: TGTGCCATAAATCCGGACAGAAATCAGCCCCAGCATTTT
CDR3 protein: CAINPDRNQPQHF

clone size: few
J gene: TRBJ1-5
D gene: -
V gene: TRBV6-1
CDR3 DNA: TGTGCCAGCAGTCAGGGTTATAGCAATCAGCCCCAGCATTTT
CDR3 protein: CASSQGYSNQPQHF

clone size: many
J gene: TRBJ2-1
D gene: -
V gene: TRBV27
CDR3 DNA: TGTGCCAGCAGTTTAACGAGCTCCTACAATGAGCAGTTCTTC
CDR3 protein: CASSLTSSYNEQFF

clone size: -
J gene: TRBJ2-1
D gene: -
V gene: TRBV7-9
CDR3 DNA: TGTGCCAGCAGCCGTATACTGGAGCAGGGCCACAATGAGCAGTTCTTC
CDR3 protein: CASSRILEQGHNEQFF

clone size: many
J gene: TRBJ1-6
D gene: -
V gene: TRBV2
CDR3 DNA: TGTGCCAGCGCCCCTAGATTCTATAATTCACCCCTCCACTTT
CDR3 protein: CASAPRFYNSPLHF

clone size: many
J gene: TRBJ1-1
D gene: -
V gene: TRBV10-3
CDR3 DNA: TGTGCCATCAGTGTGCAACAGGGAACTGAAGCTTTCTTT
CDR3 protein: CAISVQQGTEAFF

clone size: many
J gene: TRBJ2-1
D gene: -
V gene: TRBV13
CDR3 DNA: TGTGCCAGCAGCACACGGGCCCCTTCCTACAATGAGCAGTTCTTC
CDR3 protein: CASSTRAPSYNEQFF

clone size: many
J gene: TRBJ1-4
D gene: -
V gene: TRBV10-3
CDR3 DNA: TGTGCCATCAGTGAGCAAGGACAGCCCGAAAAACTGTTTTTT
CDR3 protein: CAISEQGQPEKLFF

clone size: many
J gene: TRBJ1-1
D gene: -
V gene: TRBV11-2
CDR3 DNA: TGTGCCAGCAGCTTGCTCGGGTTGAACACTGAAGCTTTCTTT
CDR3 protein: CASSLLGLNTEAFF

clone size: many
J gene: TRBJ2-1
D gene: -
V gene: TRBV20-1
CDR3 DNA: TGCAGTGCTAGAGGTTTGAACTACAATGAGCAGTTCTTC
CDR3 protein: CSARGLNYNEQFF

clone size: many
J gene: TRBJ2-5
D gene: TRBD2
V gene: TRBV12-5
CDR3 DNA: TGTGCTAGTGGTCCATCAAGCGGGGGATTTGACGAGACCCAGTACTTC
CDR3 protein: CASGPSSGGFDETQYF

clone size: many
J gene: TRBJ1-2
D gene: -
V gene: TRBV12-3/TRBV12-4
CDR3 DNA: TGTGCCAGCAGTTTATACCGCAGGGTGGACTATGGCTACACCTTC
CDR3 protein: CASSLYRRVDYGYTF

clone size: many
J gene: TRBJ2-1
D gene: -
V gene: TRBV20-1
CDR3 DNA: TGCAGTGCTAGCCCCGACAGTTACAATGAGCAGTTCTTC
CDR3 protein: CSASPDSYNEQFF

clone size: many
J gene: TRBJ2-7
D gene: -
V gene: TRBV11-2
CDR3 DNA: TGTGCCAGCAGCTTAGGTCCCGGGGCCCACTACGAGCAGTACTTC
CDR3 protein: CASSLGPGAHYEQYF

clone size: many
J gene: TRBJ2-1
D gene: -
V gene: TRBV4-3
CDR3 DNA: TGCGCCAGCAGCCAACGGACTCAGTACAATGAGCAGTTCTTC
CDR3 protein: CASSQRTQYNEQFF

clone size: few
J gene: TRBJ1-4
D gene: TRBD1
V gene: TRBV18
CDR3 DNA: TGTGCCAGCTCACCCGGGAGTCCGGACAGGGGGATGAATAATGAAAAACTGTTTTTT
CDR3 protein: CASSPGSPDRGMNNEKLFF

clone size: many
J gene: TRBJ2-3
D gene: TRBD1
V gene: TRBV7-2
CDR3 DNA: TGTGCCAGCAGCCCGGACAGGGGAGCAGATACGCAGTATTTT
CDR3 protein: CASSPDRGADTQYF

clone size: -
J gene: TRBJ2-7
D gene: -
V gene: TRBV15
CDR3 DNA: TGTGCCACCAGCAGAGAGTACCTAGAGGGGGCCTACGAGCAGTACTTC
CDR3 protein: CATSREYLEGAYEQYF

clone size: few
J gene: TRBJ2-3
D gene: -
V gene: TRBV7-3
CDR3 DNA: TGTGCCAGCAGCCTCGGTTTGGGGAGCACAGATACGCAGTATTTT
CDR3 protein: CASSLGLGSTDTQYF

clone size: many
J gene: TRBJ1-4
D gene: -
V gene: TRBV7-2
CDR3 DNA: TGTGCCAGCAGCTTGATACACCAAATTAATGAAAAACTGTTTTTT
CDR3 protein: CASSLIHQINEKLFF

clone size: many
J gene: TRBJ2-1
D gene: -
V gene: TRBV6-5
CDR3 DNA: TGTGCCAGCAGTTACTGGTTCAGGGATAGCGGTAACAATGAGCAGTTCTTC
CDR3 protein: CASSYWFRDSGNNEQFF

clone size: -
J gene: TRBJ2-2
D gene: TRBD1
V gene: TRBV27
CDR3 DNA: TGTGCCAGCAGTCCCTCCGGGACAGGGGGCTTTAAGCCAAACACCGGGGAGCTGTTTTTT
CDR3 protein: CASSPSGTGGFKPNTGELFF

clone size: many
J gene: TRBJ2-1
D gene: -
V gene: TRBV20-1
CDR3 DNA: TGCAGTGCTAGAAATATGGGCCTCCCGAGGCAGTTCTTC
CDR3 protein: CSARNMGLPRQFF